The sequence of this T cell receptor beta chain was determined in a study of blood T cell repertoires in COVID-19. Study-level background: Collection of acute and convalescent COVID-19 samples took place in the United States, Italy and Spain. From T cells, B-cell-depleted T cells, or PBMCs came the material, which was cDNA or gDNA.

Looked up from germline, CDR1 is LNHNV and CDR2 is YYDKDF (reference sequence). CDR3 length equals 13 residues. V shed 8 bases, J shed 5 bases, and the junction held 3 bases outside the gene matches. Authors' data handling: Counts of nucleated cells, estimated from reference gene primer amplification, were obtained. TCRdb keeps only in-frame clones here, not all; method: immunoSEQ multiplex PCR. D and trimming come from the DNA, and the V and J calls and clone size come from that table. The sample carries over 150,000 clones, 70% to 90% recorded once. In Seattle, patients joined the study during active infection and were tracked longitudinally.

This clonotype was obtained from a woman between 55 and 75 years old with COVID-19, enrolled during active disease. Sequences were obtained from peripheral blood. The gene calls are TRBV15 and TRBJ1-6; TRBD1 aligns across 7 bases. The CDR3 reads CATEGANNSPLHF. The CDR3 DNA reads TGTGCCACCGAGGGGGCAAATAATTCACCCCTCCACTTT.